This TCR beta chain originates from a study of T cell repertoires in cytomegalovirus infection. This clonotype was recorded many times. The CDR3 is made up of 13 amino acids. In germline, CDR1 is SNHLY, CDR2 FYNNEI. Trimming shortened V by 6 bases and J by 4 bases, and 12 bases separated the two germline ends. TCRdb re-analysed the reads in MiXCR, keeping a single row per CDR3 protein. Among fewer than 550,000 distinct CDR3 sequences, approximately 15% were seen once, and the ten largest hold approximately 24%. This TCR came from a human donor in good health (CMV status not recorded). Some clones in this sample may be carry-over from other donors' samples. V and J are TRBV2 and TRBJ2-5; D might be TRBD1 (5 bases). Specimen: CD8+ T cells from PBMCs. The chain's CDR3 is CASSRQWRETQYF. CDR3 coding DNA: TGTGCCAGCAGCCGACAGTGGAGAGAGACCCAGTACTTC.